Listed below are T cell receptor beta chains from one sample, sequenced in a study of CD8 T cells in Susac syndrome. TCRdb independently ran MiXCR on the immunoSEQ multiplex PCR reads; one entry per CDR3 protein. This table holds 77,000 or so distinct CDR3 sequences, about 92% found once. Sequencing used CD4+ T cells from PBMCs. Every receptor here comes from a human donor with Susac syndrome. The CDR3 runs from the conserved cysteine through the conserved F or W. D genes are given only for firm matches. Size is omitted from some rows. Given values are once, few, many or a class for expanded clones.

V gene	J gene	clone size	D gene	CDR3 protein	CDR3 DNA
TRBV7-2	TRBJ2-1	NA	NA	CASSLDYPGASSYNEQFF	TGTGCCAGCAGCTTAGATTATCCGGGGGCTAGCTCCTACAATGAGCAGTTCTTC
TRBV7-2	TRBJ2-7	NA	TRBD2	CASSPSGKSSYEQYF	TGTGCCAGCAGCCCCAGCGGGAAGAGCTCCTACGAGCAGTACTTC
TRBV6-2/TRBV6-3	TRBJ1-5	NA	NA	CASSYRWGTTINQPQHF	TGTGCCAGCAGTTACCGGTGGGGGACTACGATCAATCAGCCCCAGCATTTT
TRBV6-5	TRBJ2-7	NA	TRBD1	CASSLLRTRDRASEQYF	TGTGCCAGCAGTTTGCTTCGGACCCGGGACAGGGCGTCGGAGCAGTACTTC
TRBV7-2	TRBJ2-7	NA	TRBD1	CASSLYRDRSYEQYF	TGTGCCAGCAGCTTATACCGGGACAGGAGCTACGAGCAGTACTTC
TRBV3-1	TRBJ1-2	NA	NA	CASSHLLPSNYGYTF	TGTGCCAGCAGCCACCTCCTGCCTTCTAACTATGGCTACACCTTC
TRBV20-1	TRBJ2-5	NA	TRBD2	CSAKTSGGLRTQYF	TGCAGTGCCAAGACTAGCGGGGGCCTTAGGACCCAGTACTTC
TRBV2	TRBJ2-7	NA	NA	CASSELAAGHEQYF	TGTGCCAGCAGTGAGTTGGCAGCCGGCCACGAGCAGTACTTC
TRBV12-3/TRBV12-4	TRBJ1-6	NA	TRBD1	CASSHGQGRNSPLHF	TGTGCCAGCAGCCACGGACAGGGTAGGAATTCACCCCTCCACTTT
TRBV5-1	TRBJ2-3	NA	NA	CASSLNTLGSDTQYF	TGCGCCAGCAGCTTGAACACGTTAGGGTCGGATACGCAGTATTTT
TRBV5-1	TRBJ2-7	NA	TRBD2	CASSLAERGPYEQYF	TGCGCCAGCAGCTTGGCCGAGCGGGGACCCTACGAGCAGTACTTC
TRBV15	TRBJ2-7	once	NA	CATSRGERTARHERYF	TGTGCCACCAGCAGAGGGGAGAGGACAGCCCGTCACGAGCGGTACTTC
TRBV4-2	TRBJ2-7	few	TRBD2	CASSDVASGASYEQYF	TGTGCCAGCAGCGACGTCGCCAGCGGGGCGAGCTACGAGCAGTACTTC
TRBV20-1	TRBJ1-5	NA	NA	CSARVTGNQPQHF	TGCAGTGCTAGAGTGACAGGAAATCAGCCCCAGCATTTT
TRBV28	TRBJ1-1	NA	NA	CASSWGGRGTEAFF	TGTGCCAGCAGTTGGGGCGGGCGGGGCACTGAAGCTTTCTTT
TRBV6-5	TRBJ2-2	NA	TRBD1	CASRRQGVNTGELFF	TGTGCCAGCAGGAGACAGGGAGTCAACACCGGGGAGCTGTTTTTT
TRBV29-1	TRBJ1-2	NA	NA	CSVGRQTLNYGYTF	TGCAGCGTTGGCCGACAGACCCTTAACTATGGCTACACCTTC
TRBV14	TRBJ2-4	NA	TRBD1	CASSIRRGREYF	TGTGCCAGCAGCATACGCAGGGGGAGAGAATACTTC
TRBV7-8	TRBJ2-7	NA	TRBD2	CASTRTLAGGLTYEQYF	TGTGCCAGCACCCGGACTCTAGCGGGAGGCCTCACCTACGAGCAGTACTTC
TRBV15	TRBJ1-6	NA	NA	CATSSRQENSPLHF	TGTGCCACCAGCAGTAGACAGGAGAATTCACCCCTCCACTTT
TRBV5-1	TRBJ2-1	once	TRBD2	CASNLAGGSYNEQFF	TGCGCCAGCAACCTAGCGGGAGGTTCCTACAATGAGCAGTTCTTC
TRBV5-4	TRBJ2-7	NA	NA	CASSSGLATYEQYF	TGTGCCAGCAGCTCGGGACTTGCTACCTACGAGCAGTACTTC
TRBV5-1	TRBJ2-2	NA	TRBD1	CASSLRTGATNTGELFF	TGCGCCAGCAGCCTTCGGACAGGGGCGACGAACACCGGGGAGCTGTTTTTT
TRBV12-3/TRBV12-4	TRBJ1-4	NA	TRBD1	CASSGPGQGLFF	TGTGCCAGCAGCGGACCGGGACAGGGACTGTTTTTT
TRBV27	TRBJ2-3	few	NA	CASSSLAGATSTDTQYF	TGTGCCAGCAGTTCGTTGGCGGGGGCCACTTCCACAGATACGCAGTATTTT
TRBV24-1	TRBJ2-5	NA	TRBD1	CATSSAGGRGRETQYF	TGTGCCACCTCGTCGGCAGGGGGCAGGGGAAGGGAGACCCAGTACTTC
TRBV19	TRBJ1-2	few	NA	CASSTDRSYGYTF	TGTGCCAGTAGCACGGACCGTAGCTATGGCTACACCTTC
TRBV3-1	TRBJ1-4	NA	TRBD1	CASSRGQGSEKLFF	TGTGCCAGCAGCCGGGGACAGGGCTCGGAAAAACTGTTTTTT
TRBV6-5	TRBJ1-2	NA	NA	CASSYAGKGYTF	TGTGCCAGCAGTTACGCGGGGAAAGGCTACACCTTC
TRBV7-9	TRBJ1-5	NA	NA	CASSWNADSNQPQHF	TGTGCCAGCAGCTGGAACGCAGATAGCAATCAGCCCCAGCATTTT
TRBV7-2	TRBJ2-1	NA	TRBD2	CASSLAPSGAYNEQFF	TGTGCCAGCAGCTTAGCGCCCAGCGGGGCCTACAATGAGCAGTTCTTC
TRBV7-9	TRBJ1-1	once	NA	CASNLEGITEAFF	TGTGCCAGCAATCTTGAGGGAATCACTGAAGCTTTCTTT
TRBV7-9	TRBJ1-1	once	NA	CASSHGHMNTEAFF	TGTGCCAGCAGCCACGGACATATGAACACTGAAGCTTTCTTT
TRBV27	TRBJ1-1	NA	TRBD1	CASGTGAFKGAFF	TGTGCCAGCGGTACAGGGGCCTTTAAGGGGGCTTTCTTT
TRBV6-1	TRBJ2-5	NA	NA	CASSQQGLQYF	TGTGCCAGCAGTCAACAGGGTCTCCAGTACTTC
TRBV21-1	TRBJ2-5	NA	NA	CASSKKALRQEETQYF	TGTGCCAGCAGCAAAAAGGCTTTGAGGCAGGAAGAGACCCAGTACTTC
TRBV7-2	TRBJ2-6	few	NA	CATGLDGANVLTF	TGTGCCACCGGTCTTGATGGGGCCAACGTCCTGACTTTC
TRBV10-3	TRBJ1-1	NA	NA	CAIMEELNTEAFF	TGTGCCATCATGGAAGAATTGAACACTGAAGCTTTCTTT
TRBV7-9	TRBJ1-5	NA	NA	CASSLGEGGFGQPQHF	TGTGCCAGCAGCTTAGGGGAGGGAGGGTTCGGTCAGCCCCAGCATTTT
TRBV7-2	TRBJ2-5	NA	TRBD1	CASSSNPTGGETQYF	TGTGCCAGCAGCTCCAACCCGACAGGGGGGGAGACCCAGTACTTC
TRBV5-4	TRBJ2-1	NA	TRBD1	CASSLGGQKYNEQFF	TGTGCCAGCAGCTTGGGGGGACAGAAGTACAATGAGCAGTTCTTC
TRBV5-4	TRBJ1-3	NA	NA	CASSGTASSGNTIYF	TGTGCCAGCAGCGGGACGGCCAGCTCTGGAAACACCATATATTTT
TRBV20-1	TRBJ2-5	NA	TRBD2	CSARVSGRRETQYF	TGCAGTGCTAGAGTTAGCGGGAGGAGAGAGACCCAGTACTTC
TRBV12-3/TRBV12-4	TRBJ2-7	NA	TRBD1	CASSFSPRTGQPSYEQYF	TGTGCCAGCAGTTTCTCCCCCAGGACAGGGCAACCTTCCTACGAGCAGTACTTC
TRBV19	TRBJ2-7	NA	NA	CASSMRQGAYEQYF	TGTGCCAGTAGTATGCGTCAGGGCGCCTACGAGCAGTACTTC
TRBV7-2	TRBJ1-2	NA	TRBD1	CASSQRTGTYGYTF	TGTGCCAGCAGCCAAAGGACAGGGACCTATGGCTACACCTTC
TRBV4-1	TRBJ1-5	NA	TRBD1	CASSQRTGRDQPQHF	TGCGCCAGCAGCCAACGGACAGGGAGGGATCAGCCCCAGCATTTT
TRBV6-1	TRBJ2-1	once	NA	CASSQQRGGLYNEQFF	TGTGCCAGCAGTCAACAAAGGGGGGGCCTTTACAATGAGCAGTTCTTC
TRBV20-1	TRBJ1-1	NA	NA	CSAPSRGDTEAFF	TGCAGTGCCCCGTCAAGAGGGGACACTGAAGCTTTCTTT
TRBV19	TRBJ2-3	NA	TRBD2	CASRLAALTDTQYF	TGTGCCAGCCGACTAGCGGCGCTCACAGATACGCAGTATTTT
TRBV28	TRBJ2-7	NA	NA	CASLRKTPYEQYF	TGTGCCAGTCTTAGGAAAACCCCCTACGAGCAGTACTTC
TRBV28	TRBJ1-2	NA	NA	CATSQTRGYTF	TGTGCCACATCACAGACTAGGGGCTACACCTTC
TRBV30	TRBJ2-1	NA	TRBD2	CAWSAIRTSGGTSSYNEQFF	TGTGCCTGGAGTGCGATTCGGACTAGCGGGGGGACTAGCTCCTACAATGAGCAGTTCTTC
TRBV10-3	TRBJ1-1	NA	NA	CAISATQGLNTEAFF	TGTGCCATCAGTGCGACACAGGGTTTGAACACTGAAGCTTTCTTT
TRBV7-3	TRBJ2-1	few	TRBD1	CASSSGTGDRKNNEQFF	TGTGCCAGCAGCTCCGGGACAGGGGATAGGAAAAACAATGAGCAGTTCTTC
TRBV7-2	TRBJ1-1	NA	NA	CASIHERLVAFF	TGTGCCAGCATACACGAACGTCTCGTAGCTTTCTTT
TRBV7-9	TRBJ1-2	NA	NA	CASSLAGSSPYGYTF	TGTGCCAGCAGCTTAGCAGGGTCTTCCCCCTATGGCTACACCTTC
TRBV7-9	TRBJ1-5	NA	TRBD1	CASSITGANNQPQHF	TGTGCCAGCAGCATAACAGGGGCCAACAATCAGCCCCAGCATTTT
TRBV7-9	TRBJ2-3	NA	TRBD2	CASSRGIYTTSGLVDTQYF	TGTGCCAGCAGCCGGGGAATATATACGACTAGCGGGTTGGTGGATACGCAGTATTTT